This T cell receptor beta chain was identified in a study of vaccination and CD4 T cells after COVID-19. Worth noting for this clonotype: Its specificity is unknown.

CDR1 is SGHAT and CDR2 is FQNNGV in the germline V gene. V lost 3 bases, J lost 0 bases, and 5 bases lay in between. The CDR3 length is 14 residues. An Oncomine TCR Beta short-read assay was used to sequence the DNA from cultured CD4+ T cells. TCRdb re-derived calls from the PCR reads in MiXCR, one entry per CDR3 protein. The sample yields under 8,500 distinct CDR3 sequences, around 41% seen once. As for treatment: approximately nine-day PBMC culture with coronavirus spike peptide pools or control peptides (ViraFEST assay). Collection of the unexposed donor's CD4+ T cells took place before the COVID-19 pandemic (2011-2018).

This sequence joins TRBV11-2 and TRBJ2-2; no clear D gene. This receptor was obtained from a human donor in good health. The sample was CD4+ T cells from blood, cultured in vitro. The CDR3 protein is CASSFSANTGELFF. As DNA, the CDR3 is TGTGCCAGCAGCTTCTCCGCGAACACCGGGGAGCTGTTTTTT.